Detailed here is one T cell receptor (beta chain). This sample was included in a study of OX40 agonist ivuxolimab in advanced cancers. TCRdb keeps only in-frame clones here, not all; method: immunoSEQ multiplex PCR. The data hold roughly 71,000 clones, with approximately 88% observed a single time. The sample was CD4+ or CD8+ T cells sorted from blood, taken in a trial of the OX40 agonist ivuxolimab. This receptor was taken from an adult with an advanced solid tumor such as melanoma, head and neck, liver or kidney cancer.

The CDR3 reads CATSSPPALTLGLGTQYF. DNA for the CDR3: TGTGCCACCAGCAGTCCCCCGGCATTGACTCTTGGATTGGGGACCCAGTACTTC. The chain recombines TRBV15 with TRBJ2-5; D is undetermined. Looked up from germline, CDR1 is LNHNV and CDR2 is YYDKDF (reference sequence). With 3 bases removed from V and 7 bases from J, the gap between germline ends came to 27 bases. This CDR3 spans 18 amino acids.